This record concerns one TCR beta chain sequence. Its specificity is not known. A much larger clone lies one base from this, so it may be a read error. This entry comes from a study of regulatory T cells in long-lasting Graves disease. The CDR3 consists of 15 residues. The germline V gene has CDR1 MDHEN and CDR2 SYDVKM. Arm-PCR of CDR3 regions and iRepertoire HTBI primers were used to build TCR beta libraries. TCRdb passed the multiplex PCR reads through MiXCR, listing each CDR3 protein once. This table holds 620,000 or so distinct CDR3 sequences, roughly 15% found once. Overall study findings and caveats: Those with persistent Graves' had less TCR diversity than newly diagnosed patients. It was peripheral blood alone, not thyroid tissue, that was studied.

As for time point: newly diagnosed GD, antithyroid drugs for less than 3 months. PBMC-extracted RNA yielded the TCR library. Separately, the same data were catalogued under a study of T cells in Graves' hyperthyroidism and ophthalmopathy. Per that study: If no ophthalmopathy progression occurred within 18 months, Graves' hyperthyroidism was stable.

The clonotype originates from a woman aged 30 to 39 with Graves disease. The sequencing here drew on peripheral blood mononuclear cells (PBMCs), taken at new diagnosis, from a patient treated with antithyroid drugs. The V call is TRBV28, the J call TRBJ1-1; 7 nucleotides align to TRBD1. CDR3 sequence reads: CASSQVDRSRTEASF. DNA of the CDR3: TGTGCCAGCAGCCAAGTGGACAGGAGTCGGACTGAAGCTTCCTTT.